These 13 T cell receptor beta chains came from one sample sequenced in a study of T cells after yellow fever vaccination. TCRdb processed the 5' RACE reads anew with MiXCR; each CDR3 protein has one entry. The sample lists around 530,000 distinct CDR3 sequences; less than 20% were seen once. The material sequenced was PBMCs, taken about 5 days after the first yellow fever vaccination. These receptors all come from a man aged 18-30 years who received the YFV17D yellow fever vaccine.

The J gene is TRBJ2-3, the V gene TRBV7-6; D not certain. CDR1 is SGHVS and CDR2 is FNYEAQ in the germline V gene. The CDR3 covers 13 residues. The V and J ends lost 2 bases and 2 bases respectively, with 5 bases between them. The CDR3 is CASSLFTTDTQYF. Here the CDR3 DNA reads TGTGCCAGCAGCTTATTTACCACAGATACGCAGTATTTT.

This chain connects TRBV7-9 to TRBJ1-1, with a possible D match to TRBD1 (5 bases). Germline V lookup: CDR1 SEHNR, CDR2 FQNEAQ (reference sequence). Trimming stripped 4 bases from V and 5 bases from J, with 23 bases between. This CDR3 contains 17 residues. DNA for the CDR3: TGTGCCAGCAGCTCAGGGATTCAGGGCTTAAGTGGGACTGAAGCTTTCTTT. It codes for CASSSGIQGLSGTEAFF.

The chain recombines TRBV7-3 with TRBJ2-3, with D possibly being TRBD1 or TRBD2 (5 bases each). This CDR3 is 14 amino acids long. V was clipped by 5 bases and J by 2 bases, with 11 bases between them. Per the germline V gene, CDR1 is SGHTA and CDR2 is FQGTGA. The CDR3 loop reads CASSPGPYTDTQYF. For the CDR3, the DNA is TGTGCCAGCAGCCCGGGGCCCTACACAGATACGCAGTATTTT.

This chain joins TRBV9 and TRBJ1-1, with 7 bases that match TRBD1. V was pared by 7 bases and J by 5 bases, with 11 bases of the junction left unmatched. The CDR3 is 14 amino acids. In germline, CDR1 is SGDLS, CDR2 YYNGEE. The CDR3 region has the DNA TGTGCCAGCGGGCCGGGTTCAGGGGGAACTGAAGCTTTCTTT. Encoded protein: CASGPGSGGTEAFF.

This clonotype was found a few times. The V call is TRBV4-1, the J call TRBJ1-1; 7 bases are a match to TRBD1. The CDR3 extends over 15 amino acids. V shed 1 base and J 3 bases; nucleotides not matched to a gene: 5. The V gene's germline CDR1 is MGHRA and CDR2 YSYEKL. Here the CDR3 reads CASSQVLGGYTEAFF. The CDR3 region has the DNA TGCGCCAGCAGCCAAGTTTTAGGGGGCTACACTGAAGCTTTCTTT.

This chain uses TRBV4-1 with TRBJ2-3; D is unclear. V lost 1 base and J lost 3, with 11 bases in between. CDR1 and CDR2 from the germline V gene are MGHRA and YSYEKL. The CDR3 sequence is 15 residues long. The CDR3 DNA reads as TGCGCCAGCAGCCAAGGGGTGGGTTTGACAGATACGCAGTATTTT. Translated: CASSQGVGLTDTQYF.

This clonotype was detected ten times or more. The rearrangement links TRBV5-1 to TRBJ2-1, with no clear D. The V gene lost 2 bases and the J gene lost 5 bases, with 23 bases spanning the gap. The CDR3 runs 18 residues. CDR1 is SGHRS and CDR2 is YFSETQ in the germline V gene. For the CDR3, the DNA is TGCGCCAGCAGCTTATTCTCTCGGGCCGGGCCAATGGACAATGAGCAGTTCTTC. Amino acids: CASSLFSRAGPMDNEQFF.

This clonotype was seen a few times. Here the CDR3 DNA reads TGTGCCAGCACGGGGCGGGGGGTGAATGAGCAGTTCTTC. Translating it yields CASTGRGVNEQFF. V usage is TRBV7-2 and J usage is TRBJ2-1, with 8 bases aligning to TRBD2. The V segment lost 7 bases and the J segment 7 bases; nucleotides outside the gene matches: 6. In germline, CDR1 is SGHTA, CDR2 FQGNSA. The CDR3 has 13 residues.

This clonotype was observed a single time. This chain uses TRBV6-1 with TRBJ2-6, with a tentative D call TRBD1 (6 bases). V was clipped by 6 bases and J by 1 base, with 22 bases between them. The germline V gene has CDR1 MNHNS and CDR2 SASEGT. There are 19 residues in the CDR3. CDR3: CASSSITDRSGSGANVLTF. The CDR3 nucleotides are TGTGCCAGCAGCTCTATAACAGACAGGTCTGGATCTGGGGCCAACGTCCTGACTTTC.

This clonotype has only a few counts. In DNA, the CDR3 is TGTGCCAGCAGTTGGCCAGGGACAGGCGTGGGAGATACGCAGTATTTT. Amino acid sequence: CASSWPGTGVGDTQYF. The chain couples TRBV12-3 or TRBV12-4 to TRBJ2-3; 8 nucleotides line up with TRBD1. V dropped 4 bases and J dropped 5; count of bases not matched to a gene: 11. This CDR3 has 16 amino acids.

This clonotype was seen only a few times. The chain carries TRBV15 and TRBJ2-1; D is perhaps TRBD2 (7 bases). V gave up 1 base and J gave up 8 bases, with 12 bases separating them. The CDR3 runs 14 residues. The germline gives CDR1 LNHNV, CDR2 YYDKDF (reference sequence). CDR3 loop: CATSRGEGVHEQFF. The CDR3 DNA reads TGTGCCACCAGCAGAGGGGAGGGGGTGCATGAGCAGTTCTTC.

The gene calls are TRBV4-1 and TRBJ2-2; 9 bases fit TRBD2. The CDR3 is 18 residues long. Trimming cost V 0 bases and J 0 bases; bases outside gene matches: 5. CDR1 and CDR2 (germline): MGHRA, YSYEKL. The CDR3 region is CASSQEGAGGANTGELFF. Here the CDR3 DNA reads TGCGCCAGCAGCCAAGAAGGAGCGGGGGGCGCGAACACCGGGGAGCTGTTTTTT.

As DNA, the CDR3 is TGCGCCAGCAGCTTGACCGGGACAGACTCCTACAATGAGCAGTTCTTC. Its protein is CASSLTGTDSYNEQFF. The rearrangement uses TRBV5-1 and TRBJ2-1, with TRBD1 matching 7 bases. Germline values: CDR1 SGHRS, CDR2 YFSETQ. Trimming cost V 1 base and J 0 bases; bases outside gene matches: 4. The CDR3 has 16 amino acids. The entire variable domain, with the rest obtained from reference TRBV5-1 and TRBJ2-1, is as follows: KAGVTQTPRYLIKTRGQQVTLSCSPISGHRSVSWYQQTPGQGLQFLFEYFSETQRNKGNFPGRFSGRQFSNSRSEMNVSTLELGDSALYLCASSLTGTDSYNEQFFGPGTRLTVL.